The following is a T cell receptor (beta chain) sequence with its context. This sample was included in a study of blood T cells in healthy people across ages. Deletions cut 5 bases from V and 3 bases from J, with 11 bases between. This CDR3 has 13 residues. Germline V gene sequence: CDR1 LGHDT, CDR2 YNNKEL (reference sequence). Next came a second PCR, run for about 7 to 12 cycles, which used a sample-barcoded 5' primer along with a J-beta primer mix. Each cDNA molecule received a tag from a template-switch adaptor that had 12 random nucleotides. A single record per CDR3 protein comes from TCRdb applying MiXCR to the 5' RACE reads. The profile shows roughly 800,000 distinct CDR3 sequences, over 45% of them singletons.

What was sequenced was blood. The clonotype originates from a man younger than 45 in good health. V and J are TRBV3-1 and TRBJ2-7, with D perhaps assigned TRBD1 or TRBD2 (5 bases each). Here the CDR3 reads CASSGWGNYEQYF. CDR3 DNA: TGTGCCAGCAGCGGCTGGGGGAACTACGAGCAGTACTTC.